The sequence of this T cell receptor (beta chain) was determined in a study of T cell repertoires and HLA-DP antigens. The CDR3 is made up of 12 amino acids. CDR1 is MDHEN, CDR2 SYDVKM, per germline. With 6 bases removed from V and 10 bases from J, the gap between germline ends came to 15 bases. Some clones are missing from TCRdb's copy, which holds only in-frame ones; the method was immunoSEQ multiplex PCR. The data contain more than 90,000 clones, 80% to 95% of them singletons. Points on this clone: Its antigen is not identified.

Input material: CD4+ T cells from PBMCs. This receptor was identified in a woman aged 18-35 years in good health and CMV-seronegative. V gene TRBV28 combines with J gene TRBJ1-1; D remains ambiguous. The CDR3 loop reads CASSWRAPRAFF. The CDR3 region has the DNA TGTGCCAGCAGCTGGAGGGCCCCCCGAGCTTTCTTT.